A single sample gave rise to the 11 T cell receptor beta chains below, sequenced in a study of graft-versus-host responses after intestinal transplantation. Libraries were prepared by immunoSEQ multiplex PCR; TCRdb keeps only in-frame clonotypes and omits some of them. The sample holds about 39,000 clones, just over 90% seen once. The starting material was PBMCs, obtained almost 750 days after intestinal transplantation. These receptors were taken from a human patient who received an intestinal transplant, so some T cells may come from the graft donor.

V is TRBV6-5 and J is TRBJ1-2; D is unclear. V dropped 2 bases and J dropped 8 bases, with 15 bases sitting between them. The CDR3 runs to 14 residues. CDR1 and CDR2 from the germline V gene are MNHEY and SVGAGI. The CDR3 DNA reads as TGTGCCAGCAGTTACGGCGGGTCAGGCGCCGGCTACACCTTC. Amino acid sequence: CASSYGGSGAGYTF.

The gene calls are TRBV5-4 and TRBJ2-5, with 11 nucleotides matching TRBD2. Unmatched junction bases numbered 12, after V lost 4 bases and J lost 4 bases. CDR3 length equals 17 residues. In germline, CDR1 is SGHNT, CDR2 YYREEE (reference sequence). For the CDR3, the DNA is TGTGCCAGCAGCCTGAATAGACTAGCGGGGCCACGAGAGACCCAGTACTTC. Its protein is CASSLNRLAGPRETQYF.

This clone was seen just once. The chain has TRBV7-5 and TRBJ2-1; the D call in the table, TRBD2, was not verified against the DNA. TRBV7-5 is given as a pseudogene. The CDR3 spans 12 residues. The CDR3 sequence: CASSRSRNEQFF. CDR3 DNA: TGTGCCAGCAGCCGTAGCCGGAATGAGCAGTTCTTC.

This rearrangement joins TRBV10-3 to TRBJ2-7, with TRBD1 identical over 10 bases. This CDR3 has 15 residues. V lost 6 bases, J lost 1 base, and 6 bases stayed unmatched. The V gene's germline CDR1 is ENHRY and CDR2 SYGVKD. CDR3 region: CAIRGQGPGSYEQYF. The DNA of the CDR3 is TGTGCCATCAGGGGACAGGGGCCAGGATCCTACGAGCAGTACTTC.

The chain links TRBV7-6 to TRBJ2-3; 9 bases are shared with TRBD1. In germline, CDR1 is SGHVS, CDR2 FNYEAQ. V was pared by 5 bases and J by 0 bases, with 12 bases of the junction left unmatched. The CDR3 has 18 residues. DNA of the CDR3: TGTGCCAGCAGCCGAGTAGGGACAGGGTGGGGAAGCACAGATACGCAGTATTTT. It yields the protein CASSRVGTGWGSTDTQYF.

This chain links TRBV6-4 with TRBJ2-1, with D possibly being TRBD1 (6 bases). Deletions cut 0 bases from V and 8 bases from J, with 23 bases between. Germline assignment: CDR1 MRHNA and CDR2 SNTAGT. The CDR3 has 18 amino acids. This CDR3 is CASSDSKAGELNRDEQFF. CDR3 DNA sequence: TGTGCCAGCAGTGACTCGAAAGCAGGGGAACTAAATCGCGATGAGCAGTTCTTC.

The V gene is TRBV5-1, the J gene TRBJ1-4, with D possibly matching TRBD1 (6 bases). Per the germline V gene, CDR1 is SGHRS and CDR2 is YFSETQ. The CDR3 runs to 16 residues. V lost 4 bases, J lost 4 bases, and 17 bases lay in between. DNA for the CDR3: TGCGCCAGCAGCCGGATACTGACAGGAGATAATGAAAAACTGTTTTTT. This sequence encodes CASSRILTGDNEKLFF. The entire variable domain, with the rest obtained from reference TRBV5-1 and TRBJ1-4, is as follows: KAGVTQTPRYLIKTRGQQVTLSCSPISGHRSVSWYQQTPGQGLQFLFEYFSETQRNKGNFPGRFSGRQFSNSRSEMNVSTLELGDSALYLCASSRILTGDNEKLFFGSGTQLSVL.

The chain carries TRBV30 and TRBJ1-5; D not certain. This CDR3 contains 13 residues. Germline V gives CDR1 GTSNPN, CDR2 SVGIG (reference sequence). Trimming shortened V by 2 bases and J by 0 bases, and 5 bases separated the two germline ends. The CDR3 DNA reads as TGTGCCTGGAGTACCAATAGCAATCAGCCCCAGCATTTT. Residues: CAWSTNSNQPQHF.

The chain links TRBV7-9 to TRBJ2-7, with TRBD1 identical over 7 bases. The CDR3 covers 15 residues. Germline V gives CDR1 SEHNR, CDR2 FQNEAQ (reference sequence). V lost 2 bases and J lost 3; bases outside the gene matches: 7. The CDR3 spells CASSLKGQSYYEQYF. In DNA form, the CDR3 reads TGTGCCAGCAGCTTAAAGGGACAGTCTTACTACGAGCAGTACTTC.

This chain uses TRBV7-4 with TRBJ2-1, with 7 bases that match TRBD2. V was clipped by 6 bases and J by 10 bases; unmatched bases: 9. This CDR3 spans 13 amino acids. Germline V lookup: CDR1 SGHVT, CDR2 SQSDAQ. DNA for the CDR3: TGTGCCAGCAGGGCGGGGAGGGCAGGAGAGCAGTTCTTC. Translated: CASRAGRAGEQFF.

J is TRBJ2-1 and V is TRBV14; D might be TRBD1 (6 bases). The CDR3 sequence is 15 residues long. Germline lookup yields CDR1 SGHDN and CDR2 FVKESK. V was shortened by 3 bases and J by 6 bases, with 15 bases between the two germline ends. The CDR3 sequence: CASSHRRQGSNEQFF. In nucleotides, the CDR3 is TGTGCCAGCAGCCACCGACGGCAGGGGAGCAATGAGCAGTTCTTC.